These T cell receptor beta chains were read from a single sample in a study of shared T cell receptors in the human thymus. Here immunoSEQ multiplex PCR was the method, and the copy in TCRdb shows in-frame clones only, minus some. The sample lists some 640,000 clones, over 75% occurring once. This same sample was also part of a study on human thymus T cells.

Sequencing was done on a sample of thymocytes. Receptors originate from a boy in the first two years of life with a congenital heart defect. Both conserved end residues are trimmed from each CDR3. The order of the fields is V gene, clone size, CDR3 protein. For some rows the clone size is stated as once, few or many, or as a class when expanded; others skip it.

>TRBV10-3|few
AIRRQGPNYGYT
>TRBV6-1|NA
ASSGTSSGRASTDTQY
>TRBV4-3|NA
ASSPRSKTGVGTEAF
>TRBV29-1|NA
SVGGRDRFTDTQY
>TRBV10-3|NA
AISESNGGREATEAF
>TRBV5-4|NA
ASSLARGGNYGYT
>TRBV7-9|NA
ASSLDLRNTEAF
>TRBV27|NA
ASSLSSPVTGYNEQF
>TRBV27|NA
ASSSTIPHPTTEDYGYT
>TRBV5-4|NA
ASSSSQGWAMNTEAF
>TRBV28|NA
ASRAGAAGNTIY
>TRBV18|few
ASSQGSEYEGTEAF
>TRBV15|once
ATSRDRDIGQPQH
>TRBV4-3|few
ASSPYRGVYTEAF
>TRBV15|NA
ATRVTQGPVETQY
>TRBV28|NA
ASSFPRDRPADQETQY
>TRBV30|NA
AWTPPDSPMCGYT
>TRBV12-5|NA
ASGFPGQGDTDTQY
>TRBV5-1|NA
ASSWSERAYNEQF
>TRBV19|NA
ASSTQGTSGEETQY
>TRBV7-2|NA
ASSLARWSSYEQY
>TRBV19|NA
ASSARGGREGTEAF
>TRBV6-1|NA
ASSEASVAGQETQY
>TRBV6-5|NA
ATKVRHYYGYT
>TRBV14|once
ASWGQGILSYEQY
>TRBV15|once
ATSRVRGSHTDTQY
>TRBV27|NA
ASSLRVGGGGTDTQY
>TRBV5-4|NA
ASSLVSGRVTGETQY
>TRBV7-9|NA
ASSGKGQLNYGYT
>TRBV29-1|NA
SVGQGGQETQY
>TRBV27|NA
ASSFGESEQY
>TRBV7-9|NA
ASSSFSGVSYEQY
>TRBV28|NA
ASSPRRFRYGYT
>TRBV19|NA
ASRDTGSYEQY
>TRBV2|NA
ASRGARTTLNEQF
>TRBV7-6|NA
ASSATGTHHRLDEQY
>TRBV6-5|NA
ASSYVAGNYEQY
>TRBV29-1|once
SVDPPAGPNTEAF
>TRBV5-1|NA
ASSLALYSSYEQY
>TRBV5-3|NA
ARGIAGRNTDTQY
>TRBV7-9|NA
ASSAGTAVGYEQY
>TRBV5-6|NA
ASSFEEQGDPDTQY
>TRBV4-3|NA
ASSQAPFVRDSSNQPQH
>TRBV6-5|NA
ASIPTSGRGNEQF
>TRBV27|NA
ASSSRDRKRSNEQY
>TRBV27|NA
ASSGTGVNNEQF
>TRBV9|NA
ASSVRSGGSENNEQF